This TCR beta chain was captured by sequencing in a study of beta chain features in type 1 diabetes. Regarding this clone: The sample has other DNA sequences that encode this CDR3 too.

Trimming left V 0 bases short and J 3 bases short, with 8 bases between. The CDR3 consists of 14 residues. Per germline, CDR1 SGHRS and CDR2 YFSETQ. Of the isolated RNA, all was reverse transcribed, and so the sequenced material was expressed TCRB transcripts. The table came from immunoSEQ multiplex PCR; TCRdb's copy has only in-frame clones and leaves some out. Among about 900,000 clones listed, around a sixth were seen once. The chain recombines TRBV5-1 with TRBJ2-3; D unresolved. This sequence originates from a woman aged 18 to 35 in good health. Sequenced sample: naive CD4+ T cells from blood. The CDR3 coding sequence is TGCGCCAGCAGCTTGGGAGTCCTGACAGATACGCAGTATTTT. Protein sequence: CASSLGVLTDTQYF.